This T cell receptor beta chain was identified in a study of identical twins. This clonotype was counted a few times. A universal primer site arose from template switching, and cDNA bore unique molecular identifiers. TCRdb redid the calling of the 5' RACE reads with MiXCR, one entry per CDR3 protein. The data hold some 790,000 distinct CDR3 sequences, with around a sixth observed a single time. The CDR3 spans 12 residues. The V gene lost 7 bases and the J gene lost 13 bases, with 17 bases spanning the gap. In germline, CDR1 is SQVTM, CDR2 ANQGSEA. Separately, the same data were catalogued under a study of T cells expressing NK-cell markers. From that second work: Eight donors were sequenced, seven testing HCMV-seropositive and one testing seronegative.

This TCR came from a woman aged 18-30 years in good health. This chain joins TRBV29-1 and TRBJ1-6; D not certain. The sample comprised PBMCs. As DNA, the CDR3 is TGCAGCGCTAGAGGCGGGGATGGGCCCCTCCACTTT. It specifies CSARGGDGPLHF.